The 17 T cell receptor beta chains below come from one sample, sequenced in a study of CD8 T cells in ankylosing spondylitis. TCRdb called the 5' RACE reads again in MiXCR, with one record for every CDR3 protein. Among about 240,000 distinct CDR3 sequences, over 8.5% were seen once, and the ten largest hold under 7.5%. Sequencing was done on a sample of blood, either unsorted or a sorted T cell fraction (not recorded which). These receptors came from a male donor with ankylosing spondylitis or in good health (not recorded which).

This clonotype has a count of ten or more. The chain couples TRBV9 to TRBJ2-2, with D possibly TRBD2 on 6 matching bases. This CDR3 spans 14 amino acids. Between the trimmed V and J ends, which lost 3 bases and 1 base, there was a span of 7 bases. Germline CDR1 SGDLS, CDR2 YYNGEE. This chain's CDR3 is CASSGRENTGELFF. The CDR3 DNA is TGTGCCAGCAGCGGGCGGGAGAACACCGGGGAGCTGTTTTTT. Variable domain in full (rest from reference TRBV9 and TRBJ2-2): DSGVTQTPKHLITATGQRVTLRCSPRSGDLSVYWYQQSLDQGLQFLIQYYNGEERAKGNILERFSAQQFPDLHSELNLSSLELGDSALYFCASSGRENTGELFFGEGSRLTVL.

In its sample, this clonotype was seen many times. V gene TRBV12-3 or TRBV12-4 combines with J gene TRBJ1-1; no reliable D call. V gave up 0 bases and J gave up 4 bases, with 9 bases separating them. The CDR3 runs to 14 residues. The CDR3 DNA is TGTGCCAGCAGTTTAGCCCCAGGTCCCACTGAAGCTTTCTTT. Amino acid sequence: CASSLAPGPTEAFF.

This clonotype occurred many times. The chain couples TRBV10-3 to TRBJ2-7; TRBD1 is a possible D gene (5 bases). The CDR3 extends over 16 amino acids. Trimming cost V 4 bases and J 3 bases, with 19 bases left between them. Germline-derived CDR1 and CDR2 are ENHRY and SYGVKD. The chain's CDR3 is CAISASQGRGDYEQYF. For the CDR3, the DNA is TGTGCCATCAGTGCAAGTCAGGGCCGTGGGGACTACGAGCAGTACTTC.

At least ten counts were recorded for this clonotype. CDR3 sequence: CASSMDRVYEQFF. CDR3 nucleotide sequence: TGTGCCAGCAGCATGGACAGGGTGTATGAGCAGTTCTTC. This chain uses TRBV7-8 with TRBJ2-1, with TRBD1 matching 8 bases. V lost 5 bases, J lost 8 bases, and 5 bases stayed unmatched. CDR1 and CDR2 (germline): SGHVS, FQNEAQ. The CDR3 loop spans 13 amino acids.

This clonotype was recorded at least ten times. This rearrangement joins TRBV6-5 to TRBJ2-3, with D perhaps assigned TRBD1 or TRBD2 (5 bases each). Looked up from germline, CDR1 is MNHEY and CDR2 is SVGAGI. This CDR3 is 15 amino acids long. V lost 0 bases to trimming and J lost 5 bases, with 12 bases between them. The DNA for the CDR3 is TGTGCCAGCAGTTACTCGGGGACGAGAGGAGATACGCAGTATTTT. Its translation: CASSYSGTRGDTQYF.

This clonotype has ten or more counts. The chain has TRBV12-3 or TRBV12-4 and TRBJ1-4; tentatively, D is TRBD1 (6 bases). The ends were cut back, 10 bases at V and 7 bases at J, with 19 bases in the middle. The CDR3 length is 14 residues. CDR3 bases: TGTGCCACCAAACCCACAGGGCCGAGTGAAAAACTGTTTTTT. It codes for CATKPTGPSEKLFF.

This clonotype was recorded at least ten times. The rearrangement links TRBV20-1 to TRBJ1-5; possibly TRBD1 for D (5 bases). Trimming left V 5 bases short and J 3 bases short, with 20 bases between. Germline CDR1 reads DFQATT; CDR2 reads SNEGSKA (reference sequence). This CDR3 spans 16 amino acids. The CDR3 nucleotides read TGCAGTGCTGCCCCAGGCGGGGCAGGATACAATCAGCCCCAGCATTTT. Translation gives CSAAPGGAGYNQPQHF.

This clonotype was picked up a small number of times. The chain is built from TRBV4-3 and TRBJ1-2; D call uncertain. Germline V gives CDR1 LGHNA, CDR2 YSLEER. The CDR3 has 16 residues. V gave up 1 base and J gave up 0 bases, with 12 bases separating them. CDR3 DNA sequence: TGCGCCAGCAGCCAAGCCCAGCAGCCACCTAACTATGGCTACACCTTC. Amino acid sequence: CASSQAQQPPNYGYTF.

The rearrangement joins TRBV27 to TRBJ2-7; TRBD1 agrees at 9 bases. The CDR3 totals 16 residues. Germline trimming cut 0 bases from V and 4 bases from J; bases unmatched to any gene: 7. Germline CDR1 is MNHEY and CDR2 is SMNVEV (reference sequence). Written as DNA, the CDR3 is TGTGCCAGCAGTTTATCGAGGCGGGACAGGGAGTACGAGCAGTACTTC. It translates to CASSLSRRDREYEQYF.

This clonotype was counted only a few times. The chain couples TRBV7-3 to TRBJ1-1; possibly TRBD1 for D (6 bases). This CDR3 is built from 13 residues. Germline V CDR1 and CDR2: SGHTA, FQGTGA. V was trimmed by 6 bases and J by 7 bases, leaving 15 bases between them. The CDR3 DNA reads as TGTGCCAGCAGTCCGGGCCAGGGGCTTGAAGCTTTCTTT. Amino acids: CASSPGQGLEAFF.

This clonotype appeared many times. V is TRBV20-1 and J is TRBJ2-5; no clear D gene. CDR3 length equals 12 residues. V was shortened by 0 bases and J by 1 base, with 3 bases between the two germline ends. From germline, CDR1 is DFQATT and CDR2 SNEGSKA (reference sequence). The CDR3 is CSAREVQETQYF. CDR3 nucleotides: TGCAGTGCTAGAGAGGTCCAAGAGACCCAGTACTTC.

This clonotype was seen many times. The chain is built from TRBV10-2 and TRBJ2-7; D gene ambiguous. The CDR3 is made up of 11 amino acids. V lost 3 bases and J lost 2, with 2 bases in between. The germline V gene encodes CDR1 WSHSY and CDR2 SAAADI. CDR3 residues: CASSDPYEQYF. As DNA, the CDR3 is TGCGCCAGCAGTGATCCCTACGAGCAGTACTTC.

This clonotype was observed at least ten times. This rearrangement joins TRBV20-1 to TRBJ1-1; 8 nucleotides match TRBD1. The CDR3 is 14 residues long. V lost 6 bases and J lost 0; bases outside the gene matches: 6. Germline V CDR1 and CDR2: DFQATT, SNEGSKA (reference sequence). The DNA of the CDR3 is TGCAGTGCCCCGAGGACAGGGCTGAACACTGAAGCTTTCTTT. As protein: CSAPRTGLNTEAFF.

This clonotype has a handful of counts. The chain joins TRBV7-2 to TRBJ2-7; perhaps TRBD1 as D (5 bases). The CDR3 extends over 17 amino acids. V shed 1 base and J shed 0 bases, with 16 bases lying between them. Germline V gene data show CDR1 as SGHTA and CDR2 as FQGNSA. In nucleotides, the CDR3 is TGTGCCAGCAGCTTAGGAGGTCTGGGGCCCCCCTCCTACGAGCAGTACTTC. It codes for CASSLGGLGPPSYEQYF.

This clonotype showed up many times. The chain links TRBV27 to TRBJ1-2; D is unclear. This CDR3 spans 10 amino acids. Germline values: CDR1 MNHEY, CDR2 SMNVEV (reference sequence). V gave up 3 bases and J gave up 14 bases, with 10 bases separating them. The DNA of the CDR3 is TGTGCCAGCAGTTTGGGTCGGAAGACCTTC. Amino acid sequence: CASSLGRKTF.

This clonotype was recorded many times. This chain connects TRBV12-3 or TRBV12-4 to TRBJ2-1, with 12 positions matching TRBD2. This CDR3 has 16 amino acids. V was pared by 7 bases and J by 4 bases, with 8 bases of the junction left unmatched. In DNA form, the CDR3 reads TGTGCCAGCACTGAACGGACTAGCGGGAAGTACAATGAGCAGTTCTTC. Translating gives CASTERTSGKYNEQFF.

This clonotype was recorded at least ten times. The rearrangement joins TRBV11-3 to TRBJ2-7; the D is unclear. With 2 bases removed from V and 3 bases from J, the gap between germline ends came to 14 bases. This CDR3 has 15 residues. Germline CDR1 and CDR2: SGHNT and YENEEA. This chain's CDR3 is CASSLREQLDYEQYF. CDR3 bases: TGTGCCAGCAGCTTAAGAGAACAGTTAGACTACGAGCAGTACTTC.